This TCR beta chain was captured by sequencing in a study of blood T cell repertoires in COVID-19. Study at large: Sources were T cells, B-cell-depleted T cells, or PBMCs; the material itself was cDNA or gDNA.

Per the study methods: Reference gene primer amplification yielded estimated nucleated cell counts. The data were produced by immunoSEQ multiplex PCR, yet TCRdb's version contains in-frame clones alone and is incomplete. The V and J calls and clone size are taken from that table; D and trimming were inferred from the DNA. The sample carries tens of thousands of clones, approximately 88% recorded once. The sequence came from a man older than 75 with active or convalescent COVID-19. Material: peripheral blood.

CDR3 nucleotide sequence: TGTGCCAGTAGTAGAGGCAGGGAGGATTCACCCCTCCACTTT. It codes for CASSRGREDSPLHF. The chain has TRBV19 and TRBJ1-6, with a weak D call TRBD1 (5 bases). In germline, CDR1 is LNHDA, CDR2 SQIVND (reference sequence). The CDR3 totals 14 residues. Trimming removed 4 bases from V and 8 bases from J, with 12 bases in between.